The 30 T cell receptor beta chains given below trace back to one sample, sequenced in a study of early T cells in non-severe SARS-CoV-2 infection. TCRdb called the 5' RACE reads again in MiXCR, with one record for every CDR3 protein. The table includes 90,000 or so distinct CDR3 sequences, 14% to 15% detected once. The specimen was whole blood. The receptors shown here come from an adult who was a healthcare worker with PCR-confirmed SARS-CoV-2 infection or an uninfected control (not recorded which).

The sample holds a few counts of this clonotype. This sequence joins TRBV6-2 or TRBV6-3 and TRBJ2-1; D call uncertain. Germline CDR1 reads MNHEY; CDR2 reads SVGEGT. The CDR3 runs to 13 residues. Trimming removed 8 bases at V and 6 bases at J, with 14 bases between. In DNA, the CDR3 is TGTGCCAGCTCTAGTCAAGCACCCAATGAGCAGTTCTTC. This sequence encodes CASSSQAPNEQFF.

This clonotype was detected once. This could be a read error, since a much larger clone is one nucleotide away. This chain uses TRBV7-2 with TRBJ2-7, with D perhaps assigned TRBD1 or TRBD2 (5 bases each). There are 15 residues in the CDR3. Germline CDR1 and CDR2: SGHTA and FQGNSA. Trimming removed 2 bases at V and 3 bases at J, with 14 bases between. For the CDR3, the DNA is TGTGCCAGCAGCTTAATGGGGGTGCAGGGCTACGAGCAGTACTTC. It translates to CASSLMGVQGYEQYF.

Only a few counts were recorded for this clonotype. The chain combines TRBV2 with TRBJ2-3, with D uncertain. The germline gives CDR1 SNHLY, CDR2 FYNNEI. Trimming removed 6 bases from V and 5 bases from J, with 3 bases in between. The CDR3 is 10 residues long. CDR3 amino acids: CASRVDTQYF. The DNA of the CDR3 is TGTGCCAGCAGGGTAGATACGCAGTATTTT.

This clonotype was counted between two and nine times. The chain couples TRBV12-3 or TRBV12-4 to TRBJ1-1, with 7 positions matching TRBD1. J gave up 11 bases and V 6 bases, and 15 bases lay outside the gene matches. The CDR3 has 14 amino acids. The CDR3 DNA follows: TGTGCCAGCAGCCAGCAATGGGCACAGGGGAAGGCTTTCTTT. It specifies CASSQQWAQGKAFF.

In its sample, this clonotype was seen a few times. This chain connects TRBV6-6 to TRBJ1-2, with D possibly matching TRBD1 (5 bases). This CDR3 is 14 amino acids long. With 6 bases removed from V and 4 bases from J, the gap between germline ends came to 15 bases. The V gene's germline CDR1 is MNHNY and CDR2 SVGAGI (reference sequence). CDR3 in amino acids: CASRGGGRVYGYTF. The CDR3 nucleotides are TGTGCCAGCAGGGGCGGGGGACGGGTCTATGGCTACACCTTC.

This clonotype was found a few times. The CDR3 protein is CSVSWTPYEQYF. CDR3 coding DNA: TGCAGCGTCTCCTGGACGCCCTACGAGCAGTACTTC. V and J are TRBV29-1 and TRBJ2-7, with D unresolved. Trimming left V 6 bases short and J 2 bases short, with 11 bases between. The CDR3 length is 12 residues. Germline CDR1 reads SQVTM; CDR2 reads ANQGSEA.

The chain couples TRBV6-5 to TRBJ2-3; tentative D call: TRBD2 (6 bases). This CDR3 is 17 amino acids long. CDR1 is MNHEY and CDR2 is SVGAGI in the germline V gene. V shed 0 bases and J shed 5 bases, with 18 bases lying between them. The CDR3, as DNA: TGTGCCAGCAGTTACTCAGCGCCCGGGAGTGGGATAGATACGCAGTATTTT. Protein: CASSYSAPGSGIDTQYF.

A word on this clonotype: The junction shows a germline mismatch at one end, possibly a read error. The chain carries TRBV7-8 and TRBJ2-1, with 10 bases matching TRBD1. The CDR3 has 15 residues. Germline CDR1 and CDR2: SGHVS and FQNEAQ. The CDR3 sequence is CVSSKGQGSYNEQFF. In DNA, the CDR3 is TGTGTCAGCAGCAAGGGACAGGGGAGCTACAATGAGCAGTTCTTC.

V and J are TRBV2 and TRBJ2-5; D call uncertain. The V end lost 3 bases, the J end lost 4 bases, and 6 bases lay between the germline ends. Germline CDR1 reads SNHLY; CDR2 reads FYNNEI. The CDR3 length is 12 residues. The DNA for the CDR3 is TGTGCCAGCAGTGAGGGCCGAGAGACCCAGTACTTC. Translated, it gives CASSEGRETQYF.

The table lists this clonotype with a few counts. V is TRBV11-2 and J is TRBJ2-5; D remains ambiguous. Germline V gives CDR1 SGHAT, CDR2 FQNNGV. The CDR3 sequence is 11 residues long. Trimming removed 8 bases from V and 5 bases from J, with 9 bases in between. CDR3 nucleotide sequence: TGTGCCAGCTCCTGGATGGAGACCCAGTACTTC. It is translated as CASSWMETQYF.

The J gene is TRBJ2-4, the V gene TRBV6-2 or TRBV6-3; TRBD1 or TRBD2 may be the D gene (5 bases each). Germline CDR1 is MNHEY and CDR2 is SVGEGT. This CDR3 is 19 amino acids long. Trimming took off 11 bases at V and 5 bases at J, with 34 bases between the two ends. CDR3 sequence: CASKQQLTGPVIGENIQYF. The CDR3 DNA is TGTGCCTCGAAACAACAGCTAACGGGACCAGTCATTGGGGAAAACATTCAGTACTTC.

This clonotype showed up just a few times. The rearrangement uses TRBV11-2 and TRBJ2-5; 12 bases match TRBD1. Germline V gene lookup returns CDR1 SGHAT and CDR2 FQNNGV. The CDR3 length is 15 residues. V gave up 8 bases and J gave up 1 base; unmatched junction bases: 5. CDR3 nucleotide sequence: TGTGCCAGCCAGGGGGACAGGGGGCGCCAAGAGACCCAGTACTTC. Translating it yields CASQGDRGRQETQYF.

There are a few counts of this clonotype. As DNA, the CDR3 is TGTGCCAGCAGTTTGAGGGGGACAGGGATACGGAACACTGAAGCTTTCTTT. Its protein product is CASSLRGTGIRNTEAFF. The rearrangement joins TRBV12-3 or TRBV12-4 to TRBJ1-1, with 9 positions matching TRBD1. The CDR3 totals 17 residues. Germline trimming cut 3 bases from V and 1 base from J; bases unmatched to any gene: 9.

This clonotype was seen a handful of times. The genes are TRBV10-3 and TRBJ2-3; 7 positions match TRBD2. The CDR3 length is 13 residues. Losses at the gene ends were 7 bases for V and 2 bases for J; bases not matched to a gene: 3. Germline V gene sequence: CDR1 ENHRY, CDR2 SYGVKD. The CDR3 is CAIKRGYTDTQYF. CDR3 DNA: TGTGCCATCAAGCGGGGTTACACAGATACGCAGTATTTT.

This clonotype was picked up many times. In nucleotides, the CDR3 is TGCGCCAGCGCCCCCGGCGGGAATGAGCAGTTCTTC. This translates into CASAPGGNEQFF. This chain uses TRBV4-1 with TRBJ2-1; D is perhaps TRBD2 (5 bases). The CDR3 extends over 12 amino acids. Germline V CDR1 and CDR2: MGHRA, YSYEKL. V lost 8 bases to trimming and J lost 7 bases, with 12 bases between them.

This clonotype occurred many times. CDR3 nucleotides: TGCAGCGTTGAAACAGGGCACGAGCAGTACTTC. It encodes CSVETGHEQYF. The chain carries TRBV29-1 and TRBJ2-7; D might be TRBD1 (6 bases). CDR1 is SQVTM and CDR2 is ANQGSEA in the germline V gene. V lost 2 bases, J lost 5 bases, and 7 bases lay in between. The CDR3 has 11 amino acids.

The chain carries TRBV27 and TRBJ1-2; the D is unclear. The germline CDR1 and CDR2 sequences are MNHEY and SMNVEV (reference sequence). The CDR3 consists of 13 residues. V was shortened by 2 bases and J by 3 bases, with 7 bases between the two germline ends. The CDR3 reads CASSLQSDYGYTF. Here the CDR3 DNA reads TGTGCCAGCAGTTTACAGTCCGACTATGGCTACACCTTC.

The CDR3 is CASTTQRAFF. CDR3 bases: TGTGCCAGCACCACCCAGCGGGCTTTCTTT. The V and J genes are TRBV7-2 and TRBJ1-1; D not certain. The V and J ends lost 7 bases and 11 bases respectively, with 11 bases between them. The CDR3 covers 10 residues. Per germline, CDR1 SGHTA and CDR2 FQGNSA.

This sequence joins TRBV27 and TRBJ1-6, with 7 bases matching TRBD1. The ends lost 7 bases at V and 5 bases at J; junction bases unmatched: 2. This CDR3 has 13 amino acids. CDR1 and CDR2 from the germline V gene are MNHEY and SMNVEV (reference sequence). CDR3 protein: CASKGQNNSPLHF. The CDR3, as DNA: TGTGCCAGCAAGGGACAGAATAATTCACCCCTCCACTTT.

This sequence joins TRBV19 and TRBJ1-3, with D possibly TRBD1 on 5 matching bases. Trimming cost V 6 bases and J 6 bases, with 24 bases left between them. From germline, CDR1 is LNHDA and CDR2 SQIVND (reference sequence). The CDR3 is 17 residues long. The CDR3 sequence is CASSLSFTGRTENTIYF. In DNA form, the CDR3 reads TGTGCCAGTAGCCTTTCTTTCACGGGACGTACTGAAAACACCATATATTTT.

V and J are TRBV7-8 and TRBJ1-6; D gene uncertain. Trimming took off 3 bases at V and 2 bases at J, with 8 bases between the two ends. This CDR3 region has 15 residues. Germline loops: CDR1 SGHVS, CDR2 FQNEAQ. The CDR3 sequence is CASSFKIPYNSPLHF. In nucleotides, the CDR3 is TGTGCCAGCAGCTTTAAGATCCCCTATAATTCACCCCTCCACTTT.

In regard to this clonotype: One end of the junction does not line up with germline, which may come from a read error. V gene TRBV7-2 combines with J gene TRBJ2-5; TRBD2 is a possible D gene (6 bases). Looked up from germline, CDR1 is SGHTA and CDR2 is FQGNSA. This CDR3 is built from 16 residues. In nucleotides, the CDR3 is TGTGTCAGCAGCTTAGTATGGAGGGTAGGCCGAGAGACCCAGTACTTC. Its protein is CVSSLVWRVGRETQYF.

This chain joins TRBV20-1 and TRBJ2-1, with D tentatively TRBD2 (6 bases). The CDR3 totals 14 residues. Trimming took 3 bases from V and 8 from J, leaving 17 bases between them. The germline CDR1 and CDR2 sequences are DFQATT and SNEGSKA (reference sequence). The CDR3 bases are TGCAGTGCTAGTTCTTTGGCTAGCGTCGATGAGCAGTTCTTC. This encodes CSASSLASVDEQFF.

This clonotype was seen a handful of times. This chain uses TRBV7-9 with TRBJ1-3; D is unresolved. The CDR3 runs 15 residues. Germline CDR1 is SEHNR and CDR2 is FQNEAQ (reference sequence). V gave up 4 bases and J gave up 0 bases, with 10 bases separating them. The CDR3 region is CASSYDGRSGNTIYF. The CDR3 coding sequence is TGTGCCAGCAGCTACGACGGTCGCTCTGGAAACACCATATATTTT.

There are a few counts of this clonotype. The chain links TRBV20-1 to TRBJ1-5; the match to TRBD1 covers 8 bases. The germline V gene has CDR1 DFQATT and CDR2 SNEGSKA (reference sequence). V was clipped by 1 base and J by 4 bases; unmatched bases: 0. The CDR3 covers 13 residues. This CDR3 is CSARGTGNQPQHF. The CDR3 DNA sequence: TGCAGTGCTAGAGGGACAGGGAATCAGCCCCAGCATTTT.

The chain carries TRBV27 and TRBJ1-3, with D hard to call. The ends were cut back, 10 bases at V and 10 bases at J, with 14 bases in the middle. This CDR3 has 11 amino acids. Germline V gene data show CDR1 as MNHEY and CDR2 as SMNVEV (reference sequence). This CDR3 reads CATKQLGTIYF. The CDR3 nucleotides are TGTGCCACCAAACAACTAGGGACCATATATTTT.

This clonotype appeared many times. V gene TRBV20-1 combines with J gene TRBJ2-7; 9 positions match TRBD2. Germline-derived CDR1 and CDR2 are DFQATT and SNEGSKA (reference sequence). J was trimmed by 6 bases and V by 2 bases; bases with no gene match: 8. CDR3 length: 14 amino acids. CDR3 protein: CSARSGRLSGEQYF. CDR3 sequence (DNA): TGCAGTGCTAGAAGCGGGAGGTTGAGTGGCGAGCAGTACTTC.

Notes on this clonotype: A read error may produce the germline difference seen at one junction end. This chain uses TRBV20-1 with TRBJ2-1; D possibly matches TRBD1 or TRBD2 (5 bases each). The CDR3 has 11 residues. Germline V gene lookup returns CDR1 DFQATT and CDR2 SNEGSKA (reference sequence). CDR3 protein: CSSGTYNEQIF. The CDR3 region has the DNA TGCAGTTCAGGGACCTACAATGAGCAGATCTTC.

This clonotype came up a few times. J is TRBJ1-1 and V is TRBV5-4; tentative D call: TRBD1 (5 bases). Germline CDR1 is SGHNT and CDR2 is YYREEE (reference sequence). The CDR3 covers 15 residues. The germline V and J ends were trimmed by 3 bases and 0 bases, with 12 bases remaining between them. In nucleotides, the CDR3 is TGTGCCAGCAGCTCTTATCAGGGTATGAACACTGAAGCTTTCTTT. It yields the protein CASSSYQGMNTEAFF.

This chain uses TRBV20-1 with TRBJ1-3; the match to TRBD1 covers 7 bases. Germline trimming cut 6 bases from V and 8 bases from J; bases unmatched to any gene: 10. The CDR3 spans 13 residues. CDR1 DFQATT and CDR2 SNEGSKA come from the germline V gene (reference sequence). CDR3 nucleotides: TGCAGTGCGATAGGGACAGCGACTGACACCATATATTTT. Amino acids: CSAIGTATDTIYF.